Presented here are 20 T cell receptor beta chains from one specimen sequenced in a study of blood T cell repertoires in COVID-19. Libraries were prepared by immunoSEQ multiplex PCR; TCRdb keeps only in-frame clonotypes and omits some of them. This table holds 200,000 or so clones, 70% to 85% found once. Source material: peripheral blood. All receptors come from a man aged 40-49 years who had recovered from COVID-19.

The rearrangement links TRBV15 to TRBJ1-3; a weak D match, TRBD1 (5 bases). CDR3 length: 14 residues. Germline V gene lookup returns CDR1 LNHNV and CDR2 YYDKDF (reference sequence). The V end lost 1 base, the J end lost 8 bases, and 12 bases lay between the germline ends. CDR3 in DNA: TGTGCCACCAGCAGAGGACAGCGTTGGGACACCATATATTTT. It encodes CATSRGQRWDTIYF.

The V call is TRBV6-5, the J call TRBJ1-2, with D tentatively TRBD1 (5 bases). Germline V gives CDR1 MNHEY, CDR2 SVGAGI. Trimming pared 2 bases from V and 2 bases from J, leaving 15 bases between. The CDR3 has 16 amino acids. The CDR3 sequence: CASSYLGGVRNYGYTF. For the CDR3, the DNA is TGTGCCAGCAGTTACCTGGGGGGGGTTAGGAACTATGGCTACACCTTC.

The J gene is TRBJ2-3, the V gene TRBV7-9, with 13 bases fitting TRBD2. J lost 0 bases, V lost 11 bases, and 5 bases had no gene match. The CDR3 has 15 amino acids. Germline V CDR1 and CDR2: SEHNR, FQNEAQ (reference sequence). CDR3 sequence: CAVGTSGASTDTQYF. CDR3 in DNA: TGTGCCGTTGGGACTAGCGGGGCCAGCACAGATACGCAGTATTTT. Together with reference TRBV7-9 and TRBJ2-3, the CDR3 gives the full variable domain: DTGVSQNPRHKITKRGQNVTFRCDPISEHNRLYWYRQTLGQGPEFLTYFQNEAQLEKSRLLSDRFSAERPKGSFSTLEIQRTEQGDSAMYLCAVGTSGASTDTQYFGPGTRLTVL.

V and J are TRBV4-3 and TRBJ2-6; D is uncertain. V was clipped by 0 bases and J by 1 base, with 4 bases between them. CDR1 is LGHNA and CDR2 is YSLEER in the germline V gene. The CDR3 length is 15 residues. The CDR3 nucleotides are TGCGCCAGCAGCCAAGATCGTTCTGGGGCCAACGTCCTGACTTTC. Translating gives CASSQDRSGANVLTF.

The chain uses TRBV5-1 and TRBJ2-7, with 12 bases that match TRBD1. CDR1 and CDR2 from the germline V gene are SGHRS and YFSETQ. The V segment lost 3 bases and the J segment 4 bases; nucleotides outside the gene matches: 5. CDR3 size: 15 residues. The CDR3 is CASSWTGQGAYEQYF. CDR3 nucleotides: TGCGCCAGCAGCTGGACGGGACAGGGGGCTTACGAGCAGTACTTC. Supplemented by reference TRBV5-1 and TRBJ2-7, the full variable domain reads KAGVTQTPRYLIKTRGQQVTLSCSPISGHRSVSWYQQTPGQGLQFLFEYFSETQRNKGNFPGRFSGRQFSNSRSEMNVSTLELGDSALYLCASSWTGQGAYEQYFGPGTRLTVT.

This chain connects TRBV10-2 to TRBJ2-7; 7 bases align to TRBD1. CDR3 length: 13 residues. Germline trimming cut 8 bases from V and 6 bases from J; bases unmatched to any gene: 10. CDR1 and CDR2 from the germline V gene are WSHSY and SAAADI. The CDR3, as DNA: TGCGCCAGCGGAAAGATACCAGGGGGCGAGCAGTACTTC. As protein: CASGKIPGGEQYF.

The CDR3 nucleotides are TGTGCCAGCAGTCAATTTTTTAGCGGAGTTAGCACAGATACGCAGTATTTT. The encoded protein is CASSQFFSGVSTDTQYF. V is TRBV14 and J is TRBJ2-3; D perhaps matches TRBD2 (6 bases). The CDR3 contains 17 residues. CDR1 SGHDN and CDR2 FVKESK come from the germline V gene. Trimming removed 6 bases from V and 0 bases from J, with 19 bases in between.

This chain links TRBV19 with TRBJ2-3; 8 bases map to TRBD2. The CDR3 loop spans 16 amino acids. Germline-derived CDR1 and CDR2 are LNHDA and SQIVND (reference sequence). Losses at the gene ends were 0 bases for V and 2 bases for J; bases not matched to a gene: 4. CDR3 loop: CASSIEGGGHTDTQYF. CDR3 DNA: TGTGCCAGTAGTATAGAGGGCGGGGGGCACACAGATACGCAGTATTTT.

The chain recombines TRBV7-2 with TRBJ2-1, with 7 bases matching TRBD2. Trimming cost V 2 bases and J 12 bases; bases outside gene matches: 7. The V gene's germline CDR1 is SGHTA and CDR2 FQGNSA. This CDR3 spans 13 amino acids. The CDR3 bases are TGTGCCAGCAGCTTACGGCGGGGGACCCCGCAGTTCTTC. Amino acids: CASSLRRGTPQFF. Complete variable domain (other parts from reference TRBV7-2 and TRBJ2-1): GAGVSQSPSNKVTEKGKDVELRCDPISGHTALYWYRQSLGQGLEFLIYFQGNSAPDKSGLPSDRFSAERTGGSVSTLTIQRTQQEDSAVYLCASSLRRGTPQFFGPGTRLTVL.

A word on this clone: In the same sample, other DNA sequences code for this CDR3. The chain links TRBV7-2 to TRBJ1-1; D is uncertain. The CDR3 is 13 amino acids. V was trimmed by 2 bases and J by 1 base, leaving 5 bases between them. The germline gives CDR1 SGHTA, CDR2 FQGNSA. CDR3 residues: CASSLSGNTEAFF. DNA of the CDR3: TGTGCCAGCAGCTTATCCGGGAACACTGAAGCTTTCTTT. The complete variable domain, with remaining parts taken from reference TRBV7-2 and TRBJ1-1, reads GAGVSQSPSNKVTEKGKDVELRCDPISGHTALYWYRQSLGQGLEFLIYFQGNSAPDKSGLPSDRFSAERTGGSVSTLTIQRTQQEDSAVYLCASSLSGNTEAFFGQGTRLTVV.

V and J are TRBV6-2 or TRBV6-3 and TRBJ1-1; D ambiguous. Germline CDR1 is MNHEY and CDR2 is SVGEGT. Trimming took 0 bases from V and 6 from J, leaving 17 bases between them. The CDR3 consists of 16 residues. This CDR3 reads CASSYSTRLRLPEAFF. DNA of the CDR3: TGTGCCAGCAGTTACTCGACGCGGCTCCGACTGCCTGAAGCTTTCTTT.

This chain connects TRBV11-2 to TRBJ2-1; tentatively, D is TRBD2 (6 bases). V lost 5 bases to trimming and J lost 0 bases, with 14 bases between them. This CDR3 region has 16 residues. Looked up from germline, CDR1 is SGHAT and CDR2 is FQNNGV. The CDR3 loop reads CASSPVGGSSYNEQFF. CDR3 bases: TGTGCCAGCAGCCCTGTTGGGGGGAGCTCCTACAATGAGCAGTTCTTC.

This clone showed up just a few times. The chain recombines TRBV27 with TRBJ2-1; 9 positions match TRBD2. The V gene end was trimmed by 4 bases and the J gene end by 4 bases; junction bases not matched to a gene: 11. This CDR3 is built from 17 residues. Germline-derived CDR1 and CDR2 are MNHEY and SMNVEV (reference sequence). CDR3 in amino acids: CASSYSRKTSGYNEQFF. DNA of the CDR3: TGTGCCAGCAGTTATAGTCGAAAGACTAGCGGTTACAATGAGCAGTTCTTC.

A word on this clone: This could be a read error, since a much larger clone is one nucleotide away. The chain joins TRBV5-4 to TRBJ2-1; TRBD2 agrees at 14 bases. Germline CDR1 reads SGHNT; CDR2 reads YYREEE (reference sequence). The junction had 3 bases not matched to a gene; V was cut back by 3 bases and J by 4 bases. The CDR3 totals 16 residues. CDR3 in amino acids: CASSSGTSGGYNEQFF. In DNA form, the CDR3 reads TGTGCCAGCAGCTCCGGGACTAGCGGGGGATACAATGAGCAGTTCTTC. The full variable domain, its missing parts supplied by reference TRBV5-4 and TRBJ2-1, is ETGVTQSPTHLIKTRGQQVTLRCSSQSGHNTVSWYQQALGQGPQFIFQYYREEENGRGNFPPRFSGLQFPNYSSELNVNALELDDSALYLCASSSGTSGGYNEQFFGPGTRLTVL.

This clone was seen a handful of times. The chain uses TRBV2 and TRBJ2-4, with a possible D match to TRBD2 (5 bases). V lost 4 bases and J lost 7, with 11 bases in between. The CDR3 runs 13 residues. Germline CDR1 and CDR2: SNHLY and FYNNEI. The CDR3 DNA follows: TGTGCCAGCAGTGTCCCCCCGGGGAACATTCAGTACTTC. Translating gives CASSVPPGNIQYF.

The chain couples TRBV29-1 to TRBJ2-5; D is unresolved. The CDR3 covers 12 residues. CDR1 is SQVTM, CDR2 ANQGSEA, per germline. V dropped 4 bases and J dropped 2 bases, with 8 bases sitting between them. The CDR3 loop reads CSVVPEQETQYF. CDR3 nucleotides: TGCAGCGTTGTTCCAGAACAAGAGACCCAGTACTTC.

The J gene is TRBJ2-7, the V gene TRBV5-4, with 7 bases lining up with TRBD1. CDR3 size: 14 residues. Germline V gene lookup returns CDR1 SGHNT and CDR2 YYREEE (reference sequence). V lost 0 bases and J lost 7; bases outside the gene matches: 7. In DNA form, the CDR3 reads TGTGCCAGCAGCTTGGTGCAGGGGGAAGGGGAGCAGTACTTC. This encodes CASSLVQGEGEQYF.

The chain carries TRBV7-9 and TRBJ1-4; the D gene is possibly TRBD1 (6 bases). This CDR3 is built from 15 residues. The V end lost 1 base, the J end lost 3 bases, and 9 bases lay between the germline ends. Germline V gives CDR1 SEHNR, CDR2 FQNEAQ (reference sequence). Here the CDR3 DNA reads TGTGCCAGCAGCTTAGATCGGACAGCTAATGAAAAACTGTTTTTT. Amino acid sequence: CASSLDRTANEKLFF.

The gene calls are TRBV12-5 and TRBJ1-2, with 11 bases matching TRBD1. V gave up 4 bases and J gave up 8 bases; unmatched junction bases: 6. The CDR3 runs to 14 residues. CDR1 and CDR2 from the germline V gene are LGHNT and FRNRAP. DNA for the CDR3: TGTGCTAGTGGTTCATGGGGACAGGGGGAGGGCTACACCTTC. Residues: CASGSWGQGEGYTF.

The rearrangement uses TRBV19 and TRBJ1-5; tentatively, D is TRBD1 (6 bases). Germline CDR1 reads LNHDA; CDR2 reads SQIVND (reference sequence). With 5 bases removed from V and 3 bases from J, the gap between germline ends came to 14 bases. The CDR3 consists of 15 residues. CDR3 bases: TGTGCCAGTAGTTTGCACAGGGCCCTCAATCAGCCCCAGCATTTT. This encodes CASSLHRALNQPQHF. The whole variable domain, remainder taken from reference TRBV19 and TRBJ1-5, is DGGITQSPKYLFRKEGQNVTLSCEQNLNHDAMYWYRQDPGQGLRLIYYSQIVNDFQKGDIAEGYSVSREKKESFPLTVTSAQKNPTAFYLCASSLHRALNQPQHFGDGTRLSIL.